These 22 T cell receptor beta chains originate from one sample sequenced in a study of blood T cell repertoires in COVID-19. TCRdb keeps only in-frame clones here, not all; method: immunoSEQ multiplex PCR. The sample shows 80,000 or so clones, about 80% of them seen only once. Specimen: peripheral blood. These receptors came from a woman aged 70-85 years with acute or convalescent COVID-19.

The chain uses TRBV7-2 and TRBJ2-7; 12 nucleotides agree with TRBD1. The germline CDR1 and CDR2 sequences are SGHTA and FQGNSA. J gave up 7 bases and V 4 bases, and 11 bases lay outside the gene matches. CDR3 length: 16 residues. The CDR3 loop is CASSSAGTGGFGEQYF. The CDR3 bases are TGTGCCAGCAGCTCAGCCGGGACAGGGGGCTTTGGAGAGCAGTACTTC.

The genes are TRBV7-9 and TRBJ2-2; D gene unclear. The CDR3 is 13 residues long. Germline V gene lookup returns CDR1 SEHNR and CDR2 FQNEAQ (reference sequence). V dropped 9 bases and J dropped 4 bases, with 12 bases sitting between them. CDR3 sequence: CASQTATTGELFF. As DNA, the CDR3 is TGTGCCAGTCAGACTGCGACCACCGGGGAGCTGTTTTTT.

For the CDR3, the DNA is TGTGCCAGTAGTCCCAGAGACAGGGCGGGTCAGCCCCAGCATTTT. Encoded protein: CASSPRDRAGQPQHF. The chain combines TRBV19 with TRBJ1-5; 7 bases are a match to TRBD1. The J segment lost 6 bases and the V segment lost 5 bases, leaving 10 bases of the junction unmatched. The CDR3 runs 15 residues. Germline CDR1 LNHDA, CDR2 SQIVND (reference sequence).

V is TRBV2 and J is TRBJ2-2; perhaps TRBD1 as D (6 bases). The CDR3 loop spans 17 amino acids. The germline V and J ends were trimmed by 3 bases and 0 bases, with 14 bases remaining between them. CDR1 is SNHLY and CDR2 is FYNNEI in the germline V gene. The CDR3 here is CASSESRTDANTGELFF. CDR3 nucleotide sequence: TGTGCCAGCAGTGAGAGTAGGACAGACGCGAACACCGGGGAGCTGTTTTTT.

V gene TRBV19 combines with J gene TRBJ1-3; D uncertain. V gave up 5 bases and J gave up 4 bases, with 12 bases separating them. The CDR3 spans 14 residues. Germline assignment: CDR1 LNHDA and CDR2 SQIVND (reference sequence). This CDR3 reads CASSAGVGGNTIYF. The CDR3 nucleotides are TGTGCCAGTAGTGCCGGGGTGGGAGGAAACACCATATATTTT.

This chain uses TRBV5-1 with TRBJ1-2, with TRBD1 matching over 8 bases. The CDR3 length is 14 residues. V gave up 0 bases and J gave up 2 bases; unmatched junction bases: 0. Germline V gene data show CDR1 as SGHRS and CDR2 as YFSETQ. CDR3: CASSLGQGNYGYTF. The CDR3 DNA reads TGCGCCAGCAGCTTGGGACAGGGGAACTATGGCTACACCTTC.

The chain employs TRBV6-5 and TRBJ1-2; TRBD1 is a possible D gene (6 bases). This CDR3 is 15 amino acids long. Germline V CDR1 and CDR2: MNHEY, SVGAGI. V was clipped by 6 bases and J by 4 bases, with 18 bases between them. The CDR3 DNA reads as TGTGCCAGCAGCCAGACAGGAGGTTTGATCTATGGCTACACCTTC. Amino acid sequence: CASSQTGGLIYGYTF.

For the CDR3, the DNA is TGCGCCAGCAGCCCCTTCGCAGGGGACGCTGAAGCTTTCTTT. It encodes CASSPFAGDAEAFF. The chain combines TRBV5-1 with TRBJ1-1; D may be TRBD1 (6 bases). V was cut by 4 bases and J by 6 bases, with 16 bases left in between. From germline, CDR1 is SGHRS and CDR2 YFSETQ. The CDR3 spans 14 residues. Combining the CDR3 with reference TRBV5-1 and TRBJ1-1 gives the whole variable domain KAGVTQTPRYLIKTRGQQVTLSCSPISGHRSVSWYQQTPGQGLQFLFEYFSETQRNKGNFPGRFSGRQFSNSRSEMNVSTLELGDSALYLCASSPFAGDAEAFFGQGTRLTVV.

This clone was picked up one time. The chain carries TRBV7-9 and TRBJ1-3; 10 bases fit TRBD1. The germline gives CDR1 SEHNR, CDR2 FQNEAQ (reference sequence). The CDR3 runs 15 residues. The V segment lost 3 bases and the J segment 4 bases; nucleotides outside the gene matches: 3. The chain's CDR3 is CASSLDRGTGNTIYF. The CDR3 nucleotides are TGTGCCAGCAGCTTGGACAGGGGGACCGGAAACACCATATATTTT.

The chain combines TRBV11-3 with TRBJ2-7; 9 positions agree with TRBD2. The V gene's germline CDR1 is SGHNT and CDR2 YENEEA. The CDR3 has 14 amino acids. Losses at the gene ends were 5 bases for V and 2 bases for J; bases not matched to a gene: 4. The CDR3 coding sequence is TGTGCCAGCAGCAACCTAGCGGGACCCTACGAGCAGTACTTC. This translates into CASSNLAGPYEQYF.

The chain joins TRBV19 to TRBJ2-7; possibly TRBD1 for D (5 bases). CDR1 and CDR2 from the germline V gene are LNHDA and SQIVND (reference sequence). The CDR3 spans 15 residues. V dropped 1 base and J dropped 2 bases, with 12 bases sitting between them. CDR3 nucleotides: TGTGCCAGTAGTATAGGGGCAGGGCGAACCTACGAGCAGTACTTC. Its translation: CASSIGAGRTYEQYF.

This chain joins TRBV27 and TRBJ2-7, with TRBD1 as a possible D gene (5 bases). The germline CDR1 and CDR2 sequences are MNHEY and SMNVEV (reference sequence). V lost 2 bases, J lost 4 bases, and 15 bases lay in between. CDR3 length: 15 amino acids. This CDR3 is CASSLAGIGAYEQYF. The CDR3 DNA sequence: TGTGCCAGCAGTTTAGCAGGTATAGGGGCATACGAGCAGTACTTC.

This clone was seen more than once but under ten times. V usage is TRBV5-1 and J usage is TRBJ2-7; 8 nucleotides agree with TRBD1. The V gene's germline CDR1 is SGHRS and CDR2 YFSETQ. V lost 0 bases to trimming and J lost 3 bases; unmatched junction nucleotides: 5. The CDR3 runs to 15 residues. The CDR3 sequence: CASSLATGEYYEQYF. The CDR3 nucleotides read TGCGCCAGCAGCTTGGCGACAGGGGAATACTACGAGCAGTACTTC.

The chain uses TRBV19 and TRBJ1-1, with D possibly TRBD1 on 6 matching bases. Germline-derived CDR1 and CDR2 are LNHDA and SQIVND (reference sequence). CDR3 length equals 14 residues. V lost 7 bases to trimming and J lost 2 bases, with 14 bases between them. The CDR3 reads CASMWGRGNTEAFF. The DNA for the CDR3 is TGTGCCAGTATGTGGGGCAGGGGAAACACTGAAGCTTTCTTT.

The chain joins TRBV6-4 to TRBJ2-1; D is undetermined. Germline values: CDR1 MRHNA, CDR2 SNTAGT. With 4 bases removed from V and 8 bases from J, the gap between germline ends came to 12 bases. The CDR3 runs to 13 residues. As DNA, the CDR3 is TGTGCCAGCAGTGTTAGATCCGAGGATGAGCAGTTCTTC. This gives the protein CASSVRSEDEQFF.

This chain connects TRBV9 to TRBJ2-1, with TRBD2 identical over 8 bases. This CDR3 has 15 amino acids. V lost 0 bases and J lost 4; bases outside the gene matches: 3. The germline gives CDR1 SGDLS, CDR2 YYNGEE. The CDR3 protein is CASSVGGGTYNEQFF. CDR3 in DNA: TGTGCCAGCAGCGTAGGCGGGGGGACTTACAATGAGCAGTTCTTC.

The chain carries TRBV11-2 and TRBJ2-6; D uncertain. The CDR3 totals 14 residues. The germline CDR1 and CDR2 sequences are SGHAT and FQNNGV. V was trimmed by 1 base and J by 2 bases, leaving 3 bases between them. The CDR3 loop is CASSLGPGANVLTF. The CDR3 DNA sequence: TGTGCCAGCAGCTTAGGGCCTGGGGCCAACGTCCTGACTTTC.

This chain links TRBV24-1 with TRBJ2-1, with 7 bases matching TRBD2. V lost 6 bases and J lost 4; bases outside the gene matches: 5. The CDR3 loop spans 14 amino acids. Germline CDR1 and CDR2: KGHDR and SFDVKD. The CDR3 reads CATSSGVGYNEQFF. DNA of the CDR3: TGTGCCACCAGTAGCGGGGTGGGATACAATGAGCAGTTCTTC.

The chain combines TRBV6-2 or TRBV6-3 with TRBJ2-2; 13 nucleotides line up with TRBD2. The CDR3 length is 17 residues. Germline V lookup: CDR1 MNHEY, CDR2 SVGEGT. Trimming at V came to 6 bases and at J to 4 bases, leaving 8 bases not matched to a gene. The CDR3 DNA reads TGTGCCAGCAGCTGGGGGACTAGCGGGGTTCGCACCGGGGAGCTGTTTTTT. Its translation is CASSWGTSGVRTGELFF.

The J gene is TRBJ1-3, the V gene TRBV5-1; D gene ambiguous. Trimming left V 6 bases short and J 4 bases short, with 23 bases between. Germline lookup yields CDR1 SGHRS and CDR2 YFSETQ. CDR3 size: 17 residues. The CDR3 sequence is CASTPGWAGEPGNTIYF. DNA of the CDR3: TGCGCCAGCACCCCCGGTTGGGCAGGCGAGCCGGGAAACACCATATATTTT. Combining the CDR3 with reference TRBV5-1 and TRBJ1-3 gives the whole variable domain KAGVTQTPRYLIKTRGQQVTLSCSPISGHRSVSWYQQTPGQGLQFLFEYFSETQRNKGNFPGRFSGRQFSNSRSEMNVSTLELGDSALYLCASTPGWAGEPGNTIYFGEGSWLTVV.

The chain carries TRBV19 and TRBJ1-5; D remains unclear. V lost 7 bases and J 5 bases, leaving 15 bases between the germline ends. The CDR3 consists of 14 residues. Germline CDR1 reads LNHDA; CDR2 reads SQIVND (reference sequence). The CDR3: CASTDRRAYQPQHF. DNA for the CDR3: TGTGCCAGTACCGATAGGAGGGCTTATCAGCCCCAGCATTTT. Drawing the rest from reference TRBV19 and TRBJ1-5, the complete variable domain is DGGITQSPKYLFRKEGQNVTLSCEQNLNHDAMYWYRQDPGQGLRLIYYSQIVNDFQKGDIAEGYSVSREKKESFPLTVTSAQKNPTAFYLCASTDRRAYQPQHFGDGTRLSIL.

The V and J genes are TRBV5-5 and TRBJ1-1; D is perhaps TRBD1 (5 bases). CDR1 SGHKS and CDR2 YYEKEE come from the germline V gene (reference sequence). Trimming removed 0 bases from V and 2 bases from J, with 11 bases in between. The CDR3 covers 15 residues. Written as DNA, the CDR3 is TGTGCCAGCAGCTTGGACCTAAGGGGAAACACTGAAGCTTTCTTT. Encoded protein: CASSLDLRGNTEAFF.